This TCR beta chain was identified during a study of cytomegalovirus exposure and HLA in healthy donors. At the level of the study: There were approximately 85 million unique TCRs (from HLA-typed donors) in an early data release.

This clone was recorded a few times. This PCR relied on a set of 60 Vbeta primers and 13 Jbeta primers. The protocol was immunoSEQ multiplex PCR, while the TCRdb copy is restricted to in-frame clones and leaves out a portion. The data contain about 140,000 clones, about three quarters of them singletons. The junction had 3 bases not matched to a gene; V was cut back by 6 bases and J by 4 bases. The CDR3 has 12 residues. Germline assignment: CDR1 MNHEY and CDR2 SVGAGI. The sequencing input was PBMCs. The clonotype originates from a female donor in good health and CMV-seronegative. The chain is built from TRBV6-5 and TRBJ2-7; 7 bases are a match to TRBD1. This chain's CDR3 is CASSPTGYEQYF. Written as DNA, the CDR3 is TGTGCCAGCAGCCCGACAGGGTACGAGCAGTACTTC.